Each of the 19 T cell receptor beta chains below was sequenced from the same sample in a study of CD8 T cells in Susac syndrome. An input of roughly 0.5 to 1 ug of RNA was subjected to reverse transcription using random hexamers. TCRdb re-analysed the immunoSEQ multiplex PCR reads in MiXCR, keeping a single row per CDR3 protein. The sample includes 150,000 to 200,000 distinct CDR3 sequences, approximately 94% of them seen just once. Input material: CD4+ T cells from PBMCs. The receptors here all came from a human donor with multiple sclerosis.

V usage is TRBV7-8 and J usage is TRBJ2-7; D assignment may be TRBD1 or TRBD2 (6 bases each). The CDR3 has 16 residues. Trimming removed 5 bases at V and 0 bases at J, with 17 bases between. CDR1 and CDR2 (germline): SGHVS, FQNEAQ. The CDR3 loop is CASSKGGRGGSYEQYF. CDR3 in DNA: TGTGCCAGCAGCAAGGGGGGCCGTGGAGGCTCCTACGAGCAGTACTTC.

The rearrangement uses TRBV28 and TRBJ1-1; tentatively, D is TRBD1 (6 bases). The CDR3 is made up of 14 amino acids. Trimming stripped 5 bases from V and 2 bases from J, with 12 bases between. CDR1 is MDHEN and CDR2 is SYDVKM in the germline V gene. CDR3 coding DNA: TGTGCCAGCAGTGTCCCACAGGGAAACACTGAAGCTTTCTTT. It specifies CASSVPQGNTEAFF.

CDR3 region: CASSYEGSDTQYF. In DNA form, the CDR3 reads TGCGCCAGCAGCTACGAGGGTTCAGATACGCAGTATTTT. The V gene is TRBV5-1, the J gene TRBJ2-3; possibly TRBD2 for D (5 bases). Germline loops: CDR1 SGHRS, CDR2 YFSETQ. V lost 3 bases and J lost 4, with 9 bases in between. The CDR3 spans 13 residues.

The chain combines TRBV3-1 with TRBJ1-1; D not resolved. CDR3 length: 13 amino acids. The V gene's germline CDR1 is LGHDT and CDR2 YNNKEL (reference sequence). Trimming took off 1 base at V and 7 bases at J, with 10 bases between the two ends. CDR3 sequence reads: CASSQAGLGEAFF. DNA of the CDR3: TGTGCCAGCAGCCAAGCAGGCTTGGGTGAAGCTTTCTTT.

This chain joins TRBV6-6 and TRBJ1-2, with D maybe TRBD1 (6 bases). V was pared by 2 bases and J by 5 bases, with 9 bases between. Germline CDR1 is MNHNY and CDR2 is SVGAGI (reference sequence). This CDR3 spans 13 amino acids. The chain's CDR3 is CASSYGQNYGYTF. The CDR3 bases are TGTGCCAGCAGTTACGGACAGAATTATGGCTACACCTTC.

The V call is TRBV14, the J call TRBJ1-3; D gene uncertain. In germline, CDR1 is SGHDN, CDR2 FVKESK. The CDR3 spans 16 residues. Deletions cut 1 base from V and 0 bases from J, with 10 bases between. In nucleotides, the CDR3 is TGTGCCAGCAGCCAAGGATACGGAGACTCTGGAAACACCATATATTTT. Residues: CASSQGYGDSGNTIYF.

This clonotype was seen only once. The J gene is TRBJ2-5, the V gene TRBV19; TRBD2 matches 11 bases. With V trimmed by 4 bases and J by 2 bases, 9 bases remained unmatched. Germline V gives CDR1 LNHDA, CDR2 SQIVND (reference sequence). The CDR3 sequence is 17 residues long. In DNA form, the CDR3 reads TGTGCCAGTAGTACTAGCGGGAGGAGGGGTGGACAAGAGACCCAGTACTTC. Translating it yields CASSTSGRRGGQETQYF.

The chain recombines TRBV18 with TRBJ2-2; 8 nucleotides align to TRBD1. V shed 3 bases, J shed 3 bases, and the junction held 3 bases outside the gene matches. The CDR3 is 15 amino acids. Germline CDR1 reads KGHSH; CDR2 reads LQKENI. In DNA form, the CDR3 reads TGTGCCAGCTCACCGATGACAGGGGACACCGGGGAGCTGTTTTTT. Translating gives CASSPMTGDTGELFF.

The chain combines TRBV25-1 with TRBJ1-1; unclear D gene. V gave up 8 bases and J gave up 7 bases, with 23 bases separating them. This CDR3 region has 15 residues. The germline gives CDR1 MGHDK, CDR2 SYGVNS. CDR3: CASLAENTGHSEAFF. Written as DNA, the CDR3 is TGTGCCAGCCTTGCTGAAAATACCGGGCATAGTGAAGCTTTCTTT.

The rearrangement joins TRBV12-3 or TRBV12-4 to TRBJ1-2; D perhaps matches TRBD1 (5 bases). This CDR3 has 12 residues. Trimming left V 5 bases short and J 5 bases short, with 9 bases between. The DNA for the CDR3 is TGTGCCAGCAGTCCAGGGTCTTATGGCTACACCTTC. Translating it yields CASSPGSYGYTF.

CDR3 coding DNA: TGTGCCGGCCGGAATGAAGCGGGAGGGCCCTACAATGAGCAGTTCTTC. This translates into CAGRNEAGGPYNEQFF. This rearrangement joins TRBV30 to TRBJ2-1; TRBD2 matches at 10 bases. Germline CDR1 and CDR2: GTSNPN and SVGIG (reference sequence). J lost 2 bases, V lost 8 bases, and 12 bases had no gene match. CDR3 length: 16 residues.

The V and J genes are TRBV20-1 and TRBJ2-5; TRBD1 or TRBD2 may be the D gene (6 bases each). The germline CDR1 and CDR2 sequences are DFQATT and SNEGSKA (reference sequence). The CDR3 contains 13 residues. DNA of the CDR3: TGCAGCGTCAATTTGGGGGGCCGAGAGACCCAGTACTTC. It is translated as CSVNLGGRETQYF.

The chain couples TRBV2 to TRBJ2-4, with D perhaps matching TRBD1 or TRBD2 (5 bases each). The CDR3 consists of 12 residues. Germline V gene lookup returns CDR1 SNHLY and CDR2 FYNNEI. The V end lost 2 bases, the J end lost 9 bases, and 8 bases lay between the germline ends. CDR3 sequence (DNA): TGTGCCAGCAGTGAACGGGGCTCCATTCAGTACTTC. Protein product: CASSERGSIQYF. The full variable domain, completed using reference TRBV2 and TRBJ2-4, is EPEVTQTPSHQVTQMGQEVILRCVPISNHLYFYWYRQILGQKVEFLVSFYNNEISEKSEIFDDQFSVERPDGSNFTLKIRSTKLEDSAMYFCASSERGSIQYFGAGTRLSVL.

This chain joins TRBV18 and TRBJ2-7, with 7 bases lining up with TRBD2. The germline V gene has CDR1 KGHSH and CDR2 LQKENI. Unmatched junction bases numbered 9, after V lost 2 bases and J lost 5 bases. The CDR3 has 15 amino acids. This CDR3 reads CASSPGRGISHEQYF. For the CDR3, the DNA is TGTGCCAGCTCACCAGGGCGGGGGATCAGCCACGAGCAGTACTTC.

V is TRBV5-1 and J is TRBJ1-1; 7 nucleotides agree with TRBD1. V dropped 4 bases and J dropped 2; count of bases not matched to a gene: 8. This CDR3 has 15 amino acids. Germline V gene lookup returns CDR1 SGHRS and CDR2 YFSETQ. The DNA of the CDR3 is TGCGCCAGCAGCGTACCGACAGGGACTAACACTGAAGCTTTCTTT. Protein sequence: CASSVPTGTNTEAFF.

The chain couples TRBV6-2 or TRBV6-3 to TRBJ2-2, with D perhaps assigned TRBD1 or TRBD2 (5 bases each). The CDR3 sequence is 16 residues long. Trimming stripped 3 bases from V and 4 bases from J, with 15 bases between. CDR1 and CDR2 (germline): MNHEY, SVGEGT. The CDR3 protein is CASSYRYSGTTGELFF. The CDR3, as DNA: TGTGCCAGCAGTTATCGGTATTCGGGGACCACCGGGGAGCTGTTTTTT.

As regards this clonotype: A read error may produce the germline difference seen at one junction end. The chain links TRBV5-6 to TRBJ2-5; TRBD2 matches at 11 bases. Germline CDR1 is SGHDT and CDR2 is YYEEEE. CDR3 length: 13 amino acids. The CDR3 DNA is TGTGCCAGCGCATTGTCACTAGCGGGAGTAGATCACTTC. Translating it yields CASALSLAGVDHF.

The chain has TRBV2 and TRBJ1-1; 10 nucleotides agree with TRBD1. This CDR3 spans 13 amino acids. The V gene's germline CDR1 is SNHLY and CDR2 FYNNEI. V lost 8 bases and J lost 3; bases outside the gene matches: 3. CDR3 loop: CASSGQGYTEAFF. The CDR3 coding sequence is TGTGCCAGCTCGGGACAGGGGTACACTGAAGCTTTCTTT.

The V call is TRBV7-8, the J call TRBJ1-3; possible D gene TRBD1, 5 bases. The V end lost 5 bases, the J end lost 0 bases, and 11 bases lay between the germline ends. In germline, CDR1 is SGHVS, CDR2 FQNEAQ. The CDR3 covers 15 residues. CDR3 in amino acids: CASSDRTFSGNTIYF. CDR3 coding DNA: TGTGCCAGCAGCGACCGGACATTCTCTGGAAACACCATATATTTT. The full variable domain, in which reference TRBV7-8 and TRBJ1-3 provide the parts outside the CDR3, is GAGVSQSPRYKVAKRGQDVALRCDPISGHVSLFWYQQALGQGPEFLTYFQNEAQLDKSGLPSDRFFAERPEGSVSTLKIQRTQQEDSAVYLCASSDRTFSGNTIYFGEGSWLTVV.